This T cell receptor beta chain derives from a study of OX40 agonist ivuxolimab in advanced cancers. Study summary: The diagnoses of dose-escalation patients were hepatocellular carcinoma, melanoma, renal cell or head and neck cancer.

CDR1 and CDR2 from the germline V gene are MDHEN and SYDVKM. This CDR3 has 17 residues. The V end was cut by 1 base, the J end by 2 bases, with 15 bases between. TCRdb's copy holds only in-frame clones and misses some; the assay was immunoSEQ multiplex PCR. The sample lists about 27,000 clones, about 85% occurring once. The V call is TRBV28, the J call TRBJ1-5; D is perhaps TRBD1 (6 bases). The source is an adult with an advanced solid tumor such as melanoma, head and neck, liver or kidney cancer. The sample was CD4+ or CD8+ T cells sorted from blood, taken in a trial of the OX40 agonist ivuxolimab. The CDR3 DNA reads as TGTGCCAGCAGTTTATCCCGGACGAGGGGGGGCAATCAGCCCCAGCATTTT. Encoded protein: CASSLSRTRGGNQPQHF.